This T cell receptor (beta chain) derives from a study of blood T cells in healthy people across ages (dated by TCRdb to between 2015 and 2016). Looking at the study overall: Template switching captured roughly one uniquely barcoded TCR beta cDNA molecule per two T cells in model experiments. To track age-related changes in TCR beta repertoire diversity, the study relied on deep sequencing normalized with unique cDNA molecular identifiers. Donors of different ages were randomly distributed across sequencing lanes to avoid experimental bias. The donors were divided into four age groups: young (average roughly 15 years), middle-aged (over 35), aged (about 60) and long-lived (about 84). For two donors (one aged 18 to 30 and one aged 80 or older), the study analyzed two additional independent replicas of 1 million unique cDNA reads from the same blood draw. Results and caveats for the whole study, not just this receptor: Since profiling was done on bulk unsorted PBMCs, naive and antigen-experienced compartments could not be conclusively compared. The percentage of naive T cells measured by flow cytometry correlated strongly with observed TCR beta diversity. Because the CMV infection status of the donors was unknown, age-related changes in expanded clonotypes may potentially have been confounded. Total diversity estimates from one million sequenced T cells were considered lower bounds and underestimates. The long-lived group showed more naive CD4+ T cells, fewer expanded clones and increased TCR diversity than the aged group, suggesting age selection. Observed TCR beta diversity per million T cells fell roughly linearly with age, and a significant reduction was already apparent by age around 36.

This clonotype showed up just a few times. It lacks a known antigen. The sample holds no much larger clone one base away, and base qualities are not on file. Library method: 5' RACE. Sequenced using an Illumina HiSeq 2500. A second roughly 7 to 11 cycle PCR used a sample-barcoded 5' primer and a J-beta primer mix. Each TCR beta cDNA molecule received a unique molecular identifier from a template-switch 5' adaptor carrying 12 random nucleotides. Each sample yielded at least 3 million CDR3-containing paired-end reads. First-strand cDNA synthesis was performed from all RNA using the Mint cDNA synthesis kit, with priming by a TRBC-specific oligonucleotide. All cDNA was treated with uracil-DNA glycosylase and then went through a first 18-cycle PCR with the universal primers M1SS and BC2_uni_R. The paper's processing steps were these. Normalization of each sample was performed by random selection of 1 million high-quality reads, each carrying a distinct molecular identifier. Reads with shared molecular identifiers were discarded instead of being binned into consensus sequences. MiTCR, set to a Q25 quality threshold and the strictest error-elimination algorithm, was used for CDR3 identification, clonotype clustering and error correction. A nonparametric unseen species model with Euler transformation was used to estimate lower-bound total TCR beta diversity. TCRdb handled the public reads itself, with Q25 trimming in fastp and clone calling in MiXCR, and kept productive beta chains. CDR3 protein duplicates are merged, each entry listing the most common genes and DNA. The V and J calls were not made by the authors but by TCRdb's processing. This sample comprises over a million distinct CDR3 sequences, approximately 38% of them detected only once. The top ten constitute roughly 7.9% of the sample.

The donors were 40 or so Caucasian individuals from Russia, aged about 6 to 95 years, who were systemically healthy. Around 10 milliliters of peripheral blood were drawn from each donor into EDTA-treated Vacutainer tubes. Ficoll-Paque density-gradient centrifugation was used to isolate PBMCs, with at least 6.5 million obtained per sample. Trizol reagent was used to extract total RNA from the PBMCs, yielding at least 5 micrograms per sample. For every donor, an aliquot of PBMCs went through flow cytometry to measure the percentages of naive CD45RAhigh/CD27high T cells. Taken from the germline V gene, the CDR1 and CDR2 loops are MGHDK and SYGVNS. The CDR3 runs 16 amino acids, cysteine and phenylalanine included. The sequence is cut down to CDR3 DNA, 48 bases in frame from base 1.

The sequence derives from a woman under 30 in good health. The specimen was blood. The sequence joins TRBV25-1 to TRBJ2-5, with a weak D call of TRBD2 (7 bases match). The DNA end favors TRBJ2-7, so the J call may be wrong. Here is the DNA: TGTGCCAGCAGTGAATATGGGGGGGGTAAGGGGGACGAGCAGTACTTC. This gives the protein CASSEYGGGKGDEQYF.